This T cell receptor beta chain derives from a study of shared clonotypes between healthy human individuals. The assay used deep level. This table comes from immunoSEQ multiplex PCR, and its TCRdb copy is limited to in-frame clones, with some not included. The data show about half a million clones, roughly 80% seen once. The CDR3 contains 12 residues. V was clipped by 2 bases and J by 6 bases, with 8 bases between them. Per the germline V gene, CDR1 is LGHNA and CDR2 is YNFKEQ. The rearrangement joins TRBV4-2 to TRBJ2-7; no clear D gene. Sequencing was performed on PBMCs. The origin of this receptor is a woman between 40 and 55 years old in good health. Some clones in this sample may be carry-over from other donors' samples. CDR3 loop: CASSQFGSEQYF. The CDR3, as DNA: TGTGCCAGCAGCCAATTTGGATCCGAGCAGTACTTC.